Following are 17 T cell receptor beta chains from one sample sequenced in a study of T cells expressing NK-cell markers. From its re-call of the 5' RACE reads, TCRdb lists each CDR3 protein once, without DNA. This sample's table has 150,000 to 180,000 distinct CDR3 sequences. The sequenced material came from blood T cells: a sorted CD56 or NKG2C T cell subset, CD4+ or CD8+ T cells, or bulk PBMC T cells (not recorded which). All receptors come from a woman in her 50s in good health.

This chain connects TRBV3-1 to TRBJ2-5; TCRdb gives TRBD2 as the D gene, but with no DNA this cannot be confirmed. The germline V gene has CDR1 LGHDT and CDR2 YNNKEL (reference sequence). The CDR3 runs to 21 residues. The chain's CDR3 is CASSQALPGLAGGPSRETQYF.

V and J are TRBV30 and TRBJ1-5. Per germline, CDR1 GTSNPN and CDR2 SVGIG (reference sequence). CDR3 length equals 13 residues. This CDR3 is CAWSSLSNQPQHF.

V usage is TRBV4-1 and J usage is TRBJ2-5; the TCRdb D gene call, TRBD1, has no DNA to confirm it. The CDR3 totals 14 residues. Germline CDR1 and CDR2: MGHRA and YSYEKL. CDR3 protein: CASSPWTGSSTQYF.

The chain combines TRBV3-1 with TRBJ2-5; TCRdb outputs TRBD2, but without DNA this stays unchecked. The CDR3 loop spans 17 amino acids. Germline V lookup: CDR1 LGHDT, CDR2 YNNKEL (reference sequence). This CDR3 reads CASSQIGLAGLEGTQYF.

The rearrangement links TRBV3-1 to TRBJ2-7; TCRdb's assignment of TRBD2 cannot be checked, as there is no DNA. Germline values: CDR1 LGHDT, CDR2 YNNKEL (reference sequence). The CDR3 covers 16 residues. The CDR3 here is CASSQEGGLDRGEQYF.

The chain employs TRBV6-6 and TRBJ2-5; TCRdb's assignment of TRBD1 cannot be checked, as there is no DNA. Per germline, CDR1 MNHNY and CDR2 SVGAGI (reference sequence). The CDR3 covers 14 residues. The CDR3 is CASIQELSLETQYF.

The chain links TRBV29-1 to TRBJ2-3. Per germline, CDR1 SQVTM and CDR2 ANQGSEA. The CDR3 runs to 13 residues. CDR3 region: CSVAIPSTDTQYF.

This chain joins TRBV5-4 and TRBJ2-1; the D call of TRBD1 rests on TCRdb alone, since no DNA is present to check it. The length of the CDR3 is 12 residues. From germline, CDR1 is SGHNT and CDR2 YYREEE (reference sequence). CDR3: CANTTGFNEQFF.

The chain joins TRBV12-3 or TRBV12-4 to TRBJ2-5; as DNA is missing, the TRBD1 call by TCRdb cannot be tested. This CDR3 comprises 15 residues. CDR3 residues: CASSFLLRDGETQYF.

This chain uses TRBV7-9 with TRBJ2-3; TCRdb's D call, TRBD1, is unchecked because there is no DNA. The CDR3 is 20 amino acids. Germline V gene data show CDR1 as SEHNR and CDR2 as FQNEAQ (reference sequence). Here the CDR3 reads CASRDPGQGSTREGRDTQYF.

The V gene is TRBV27, the J gene TRBJ2-7; TCRdb picks TRBD1, but there is no DNA to check that call. Germline V CDR1 and CDR2: MNHEY, SMNVEV (reference sequence). This CDR3 region has 14 residues. The CDR3 protein is CASSLQQAGHEQYF.

The V and J genes are TRBV3-1 and TRBJ2-2. The CDR3 has 16 amino acids. Germline assignment: CDR1 LGHDT and CDR2 YNNKEL (reference sequence). The CDR3 sequence is CASSQEDIWTPGELFF.

The gene calls are TRBV12-3 or TRBV12-4 and TRBJ2-5; TCRdb outputs TRBD1, but without DNA this stays unchecked. The CDR3 is made up of 14 amino acids. The CDR3 sequence: CASSRAPGIETQYF.

The gene calls are TRBV19 and TRBJ2-1; TCRdb's D call, TRBD2, is unchecked because there is no DNA. This CDR3 spans 15 amino acids. Germline CDR1 LNHDA, CDR2 SQIVND (reference sequence). This chain's CDR3 is CASSITLAGVNEQFF.

The CDR3 sequence: CASSLGQKGYTF. The chain carries TRBV5-1 and TRBJ1-2; TCRdb outputs TRBD1, but without DNA this stays unchecked. Germline CDR1 SGHRS, CDR2 YFSETQ. There are 12 residues in the CDR3.

The rearrangement uses TRBV5-5 and TRBJ1-2; TCRdb outputs TRBD1, but without DNA this stays unchecked. CDR3 size: 14 residues. Germline V gene lookup returns CDR1 SGHKS and CDR2 YYEKEE (reference sequence). Here the CDR3 reads CASSPGWNIYGYTF.

The gene calls are TRBV7-9 and TRBJ2-1; as DNA is missing, the TRBD2 call by TCRdb cannot be tested. CDR3 length: 17 amino acids. Germline V gives CDR1 SEHNR, CDR2 FQNEAQ (reference sequence). The CDR3 reads CASSSGAGAANYNEQFF.